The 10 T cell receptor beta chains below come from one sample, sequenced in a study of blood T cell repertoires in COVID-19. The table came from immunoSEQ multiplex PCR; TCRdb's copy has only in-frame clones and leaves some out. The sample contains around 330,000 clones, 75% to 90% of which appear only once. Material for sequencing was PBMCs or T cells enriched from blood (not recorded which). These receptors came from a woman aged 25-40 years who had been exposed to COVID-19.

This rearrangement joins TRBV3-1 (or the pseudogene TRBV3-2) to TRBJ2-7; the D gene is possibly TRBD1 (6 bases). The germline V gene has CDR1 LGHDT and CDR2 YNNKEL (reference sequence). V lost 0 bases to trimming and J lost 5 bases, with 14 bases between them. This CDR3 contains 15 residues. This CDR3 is CASSQDSRRGNEQYF. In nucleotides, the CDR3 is TGTGCCAGCAGCCAAGATTCACGCAGGGGAAACGAGCAGTACTTC.

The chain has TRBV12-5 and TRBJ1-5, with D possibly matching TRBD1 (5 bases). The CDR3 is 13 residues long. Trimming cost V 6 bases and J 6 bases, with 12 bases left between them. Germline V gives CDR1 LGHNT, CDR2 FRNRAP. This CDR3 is CASGQGFGQPQHF. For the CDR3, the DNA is TGTGCTAGTGGCCAGGGTTTCGGTCAGCCCCAGCATTTT.

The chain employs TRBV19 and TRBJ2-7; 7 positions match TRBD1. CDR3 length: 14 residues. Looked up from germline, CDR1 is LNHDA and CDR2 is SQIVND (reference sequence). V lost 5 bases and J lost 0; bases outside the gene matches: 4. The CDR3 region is CASSWTGPSYEQYF. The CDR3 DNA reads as TGTGCCAGTAGTTGGACAGGCCCCTCCTACGAGCAGTACTTC.

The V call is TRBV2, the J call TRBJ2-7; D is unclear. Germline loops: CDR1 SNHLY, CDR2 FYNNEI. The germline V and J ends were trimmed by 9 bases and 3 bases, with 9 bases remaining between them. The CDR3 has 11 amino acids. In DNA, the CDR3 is TGTGCCAGTTCTCCGAGCTACGAGCAGTACTTC. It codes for CASSPSYEQYF.

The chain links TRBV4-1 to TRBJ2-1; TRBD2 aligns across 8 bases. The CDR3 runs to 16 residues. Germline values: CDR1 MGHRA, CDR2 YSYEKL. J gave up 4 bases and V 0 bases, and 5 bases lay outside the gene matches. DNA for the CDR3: TGCGCCAGCAGCCAAGAAGCGGGGGTTCAATACAATGAGCAGTTCTTC. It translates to CASSQEAGVQYNEQFF.

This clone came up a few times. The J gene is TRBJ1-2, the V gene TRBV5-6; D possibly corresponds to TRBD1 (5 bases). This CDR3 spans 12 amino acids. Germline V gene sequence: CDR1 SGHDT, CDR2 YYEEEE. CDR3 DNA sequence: TGTGCATCGCGCAGGAGGGGATATGGCTACACCTTC. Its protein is CASRRRGYGYTF.

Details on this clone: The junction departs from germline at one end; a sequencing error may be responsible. DNA of the CDR3: TGTGCTAGCAGCTCGCAAGGAGAGACGGCCCAGTACTTC. It codes for CASSSQGETAQYF. This chain uses TRBV7-7 with TRBJ2-5; the D is unclear. Germline CDR1 SSHAT, CDR2 FNYEAQ (reference sequence). This CDR3 has 13 residues.

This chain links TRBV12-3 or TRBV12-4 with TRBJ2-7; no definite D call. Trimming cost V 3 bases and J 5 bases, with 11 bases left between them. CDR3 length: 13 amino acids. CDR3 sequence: CASSFSPGHEQYF. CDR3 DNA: TGTGCCAGCAGTTTTAGCCCTGGCCACGAGCAGTACTTC.

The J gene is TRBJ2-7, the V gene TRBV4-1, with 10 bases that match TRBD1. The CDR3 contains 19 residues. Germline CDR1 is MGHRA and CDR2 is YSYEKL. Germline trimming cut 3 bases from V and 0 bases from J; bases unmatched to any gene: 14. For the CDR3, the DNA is TGCGCCAGCAGCCATGAAGGGACAGGGGTTTCTAGCGCCTCCTACGAGCAGTACTTC. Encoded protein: CASSHEGTGVSSASYEQYF.

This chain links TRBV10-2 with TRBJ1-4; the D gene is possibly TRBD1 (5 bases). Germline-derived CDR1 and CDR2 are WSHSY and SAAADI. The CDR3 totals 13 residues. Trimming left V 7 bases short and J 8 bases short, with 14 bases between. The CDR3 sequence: CASTQGREEKLFF. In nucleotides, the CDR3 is TGCGCCAGCACCCAGGGCCGAGAAGAAAAACTGTTTTTT.